Listed below are T cell receptor beta chains from one sample, sequenced in a study of monozygotic twins with inflammatory bowel disease. TCRdb derives one entry per CDR3 protein from the 5' RACE reads, leaving out DNA. The sample yields approximately 380,000 distinct CDR3 sequences, of which the top ten take up 2.5% to 3%. Material for sequencing was blood. The origin of the receptors is a human donor with ulcerative colitis or Crohn's disease, or a healthy co-twin of an affected twin (not recorded which). The CDR3 runs from the conserved cysteine through the conserved F or W.

>TRBJ2-3|TRBV11-2
CASSLLERGALRDTQYF
>TRBJ1-5|TRBV19
CASSIIPTSAQHF
>TRBJ1-4|TRBV3-1
CASSQAGGENEKLFF
>TRBJ2-5|TRBV6-2/TRBV6-3
CASSPRTETQYF
>TRBJ2-3|TRBV7-9
CASSLERRGRNTQYF
>TRBJ2-1|TRBV7-2
CASSNGASSYNEQFF
>TRBJ2-4|TRBV2
CASREVETKNIQYF
>TRBJ2-5|TRBV6-2/TRBV6-3
CASSYMSFQETQYF
>TRBJ1-2|TRBV12-3/TRBV12-4
CASTFGRVSYGYTF
>TRBJ1-3|TRBV12-3/TRBV12-4
CASSSTGGLSGNTIYF
>TRBJ2-7|TRBV27
CASSAILAGGTYEQYF
>TRBJ2-2|TRBV11-2
CANRYITGELFF
>TRBJ1-4|TRBV29-1
CSAGEAEKLFF
>TRBJ2-5|TRBV4-2
CASSQARQSQETQYF
>TRBJ2-1|TRBV5-4
CASSPESKSNEQFF
>TRBJ2-1|TRBV5-1
CASSLVGNGGNEQFF
>TRBJ2-7|TRBV5-1
CASSLGRDYEQYF
>TRBJ2-5|TRBV5-1
CASYRDRSQEIQYF
>TRBJ2-5|TRBV5-1
CASSSRDRRGGEKETQYF
>TRBJ2-3|TRBV27
CASSRQTITDTQYF
>TRBJ2-2|TRBV12-3/TRBV12-4
CASSLRGMDTGELFF
>TRBJ2-7|TRBV10-3
CAAGAGRINEQYF
>TRBJ1-1|TRBV20-1
CSARRALNTEAFF
>TRBJ1-3|TRBV2
CASRPQGPGNTIYF
>TRBJ1-2|TRBV5-1
CASKRAGPLNYGYTF
>TRBJ2-7|TRBV9
CASSPTAFSGGYEQYF
>TRBJ2-1|TRBV28
CASSPTNSLLRGTSYNEQFF
>TRBJ1-5|TRBV10-3
CAISEGQGYQPQHF
>TRBJ1-5|TRBV6-2/TRBV6-3
CASSHPQGPNQPQHF
>TRBJ2-7|TRBV5-4
CASSLGERDGYEQYF
>TRBJ2-4|TRBV4-1
CASSQVPARSNIQYF
>TRBJ2-1|TRBV5-1
CASSLVAGESNEQFF
>TRBJ2-5|TRBV4-2
CASSQDLGGTQYF
>TRBJ2-3|TRBV4-1
CASSQGPDRGSDTQYF
>TRBJ2-7|TRBV20-1
CSANRDRRGYEQYF
>TRBJ2-7|TRBV28
CASSSPLAGGIYEQYF
>TRBJ2-2|TRBV5-1
CASSLDLEGAGGELFF
>TRBJ2-3|TRBV12-3/TRBV12-4
CASSLRLGEGVTQYF
>TRBJ1-5|TRBV28
CASSAQGAGGQPQHF
>TRBJ2-3|TRBV19
CASSVSPWRGNKDTQYF
>TRBJ2-1|TRBV9
CASSGPGPEQFF
>TRBJ1-5|TRBV7-2
CASSSQSAGQPQHF
>TRBJ2-7|TRBV27
CASSLGDRGLNEQYF
>TRBJ2-1|TRBV6-2/TRBV6-3
CASSYRGQGNNEQFF
>TRBJ1-2|TRBV6-5
CATIQQGKGGYTF
>TRBJ2-6|TRBV5-1
CASSSGQGASGANVLTF
>TRBJ2-2|TRBV12-3/TRBV12-4
CASSGLGGTGELFF
>TRBJ2-3|TRBV11-2
CASSLMPGQSTDTQYF
>TRBJ1-6|TRBV28
CASSFGQGPRSPLHF
>TRBJ2-2|TRBV20-1
CSARVIGNTGELFF
>TRBJ2-3|TRBV20-1
CSARLVVPDTQYF